This entry features one T cell receptor (beta chain) sequence. Its antigen is not known. The CDR3 has 15 amino acids. Germline V CDR1 and CDR2: SQVTM, ANQGSEA. This sample stems from a study of blood T cells in healthy people across ages. Findings of the study overall: The unsorted PBMCs prevented any conclusive comparison of naive versus antigen-experienced cells.

The authors ran a second PCR of roughly 6 to 12 cycles using a sample-barcoded 5' primer and a J-beta primer mix. TCRdb recomputed calls from the 5' RACE reads with MiXCR, one row per CDR3 protein. The repertoire consists of around 800,000 distinct CDR3 sequences, with 53% occurring once and the leading ten covering 41%. In each sample, at least 7 million PBMCs were isolated. At least 5.5 micrograms of total RNA were extracted per sample. The sequence came from an older man in good health. The sample was blood. V gene TRBV29-1 combines with J gene TRBJ2-7; the match to TRBD1 covers 10 bases. The J call may not be correct, given that the DNA end is closer to TRBJ2-1. For the CDR3, the DNA is TGCAGCGGTAAAAAAGAGACAGGGGGCTCCTACGAGCAGTTCTTC. Amino acids: CSGKKETGGSYEQFF.